These T cell receptor beta chains were read from a single sample in a study of beta chain features in type 1 diabetes. Repertoires were generated with immunoSEQ multiplex PCR, while TCRdb's copy carries only in-frame clones and drops some. The table records a few hundred thousand clones, roughly 13% of them present only once. Sequenced sample: naive CD4+ T cells from blood. These receptors came from a man between 25 and 39 years old in good health. Each CDR3 is given without its conserved first and last residue.

v_call cdr3_aa
TRBV5-4 ASSPTGRTYNEQF
TRBV25-1 ASSDDFRKPETQY
TRBV9 ASSVGVKTYEQY
TRBV13 ASSSNIYEQY
TRBV30 AWSDIGTSGTNEQF
TRBV7-2 ASSPQKTKNIQY
TRBV4-3 ASSQDTGGTLYGYT
TRBV7-9 ASGAAGPEKLF
TRBV9 ASSVGAGIDTQY
TRBV30 GLAGYNEQF
TRBV30 AWIISQPQH
TRBV29-1 SVFSPGQGSDTQY
TRBV5-4 ASSLGGLAGGKFNEQF
TRBV11-3 ASSARTSAETQY
TRBV18 ASSPRASDEQF
TRBV18 ASSPPHTARDIQY
TRBV27 ASSDRVNTEAF
TRBV11-2 ASSSLGEQY
TRBV18 ASSSLESNQPQH
TRBV29-1 SGGTTEYEQY
TRBV10-3 AISESNAGDTQY
TRBV11-3 ASSRIGRAGMNEQF
TRBV6-1 ASSEGQGPYGYT
TRBV6-1 ASEAGELF
TRBV18 ASSPLAGPTDTQY
TRBV7-9 ASRQGLGEQY
TRBV5-1 ASSLRANRGTETQY
TRBV10-3 AISDGPPSTDTQY
TRBV29-1 SVSALVSSYNEQF
TRBV6-4 ASSQRGQNSPLH
TRBV5-4 ASSLGRGVVYEQY
TRBV7-2 ASSLTSGERYEQY
TRBV14 ARTRQSTDTQY
TRBV12-5 ASGRSPNEQF
TRBV7-2 ASSSLDGDIQY
TRBV29-1 SVEYNEQF
TRBV19 ASSMSSGLNSYNEQF
TRBV4-3 ASSAQARGNEQF
TRBV10-3 AIRPGLAADEQF
TRBV11-2 ASSLAPGQGETQY
TRBV30 AWSVNSYNEQF
TRBV6-6 ASTPRGSGPTDTQY
TRBV30 ASKPWTPSSYNEQF
TRBV5-1 ASSWAGTSGETQY
TRBV4-3 ASSQVTGTYEQY
TRBV5-6 ASSFTESNVLT
TRBV5-1 ASSFDRGDEKLF
TRBV28 ASSFRQAGGYT
TRBV5-1 ASSKTGDYGYT
TRBV30 AWRAKTGRSDGYT